This TCR beta chain was recovered during a study of T cell changes during pregnancy in multiple sclerosis. Produced via immunoSEQ multiplex PCR; TCRdb's table is partial and in-frame only. The data hold 65,000 to 85,000 clones, with 80% to 95% observed a single time. V was clipped by 4 bases and J by 5 bases; unmatched bases: 7. Germline assignment: CDR1 SGHRS and CDR2 YFSETQ. This CDR3 region has 14 residues. This TCR was recovered from a female donor with multiple sclerosis, enrolled in a pregnancy study. Sequenced here: CD4+ T cells from peripheral blood mononuclear cells, sampled after pregnancy. This rearrangement joins TRBV5-1 to TRBJ2-5, with 8 bases lining up with TRBD2. CDR3 region: CASSPGGGRETQYF. The CDR3 DNA follows: TGCGCCAGCAGCCCGGGGGGGGGCCGTGAGACCCAGTACTTC.